The 8 T cell receptor beta chains listed next were all sequenced from one sample in a study of T-cell memory formation after mild COVID-19. TCRdb ran MiXCR on the 5' RACE reads and lists one entry per CDR3 protein. The repertoire has roughly 510,000 distinct CDR3 sequences, around 15% of them found once; the top ten carry roughly 7.8%. The sequenced sample consisted of PBMCs or a T cell subset sorted from them (not recorded which). These receptors were taken from an adult woman who had mild COVID-19 (a few samples of this study predate the infection). Cell type and time point are not known.

The V gene is TRBV7-9, the J gene TRBJ2-1; no clear D gene. This CDR3 is built from 13 residues. CDR1 and CDR2 (germline): SEHNR, FQNEAQ (reference sequence). Trimming pared 0 bases from V and 8 bases from J, leaving 8 bases between. The CDR3 DNA reads TGTGCCAGCAGCTTAGCAGGGATCGATGAGCAGTTCTTC. This encodes CASSLAGIDEQFF. Supplemented by reference TRBV7-9 and TRBJ2-1, the full variable domain reads DTGVSQNPRHKITKRGQNVTFRCDPISEHNRLYWYRQTLGQGPEFLTYFQNEAQLEKSRLLSDRFSAERPKGSFSTLEIQRTEQGDSAMYLCASSLAGIDEQFFGPGTRLTVL.

The rearrangement joins TRBV10-3 to TRBJ2-7; D gene uncertain. Trimming left V 0 bases short and J 3 bases short, with 9 bases between. Germline assignment: CDR1 ENHRY and CDR2 SYGVKD. The CDR3 length is 14 residues. In DNA, the CDR3 is TGTGCCATCAGTGAGTCTAACGGGCACTACGAGCAGTACTTC. Translation: CAISESNGHYEQYF.

The rearrangement links TRBV7-9 to TRBJ2-1; D remains ambiguous. V was clipped by 5 bases and J by 0 bases, with 14 bases between them. The germline V gene encodes CDR1 SEHNR and CDR2 FQNEAQ (reference sequence). This CDR3 has 16 residues. Written as DNA, the CDR3 is TGTGCCAGCAGCCCTTTCACAAAGAGCTCCTACAATGAGCAGTTCTTC. Translation: CASSPFTKSSYNEQFF.

The V gene is TRBV7-9, the J gene TRBJ1-4; D remains unclear. The V end was cut by 5 bases, the J end by 8 bases, with 12 bases between. The germline V gene encodes CDR1 SEHNR and CDR2 FQNEAQ (reference sequence). This CDR3 has 13 amino acids. CDR3 DNA: TGTGCCAGCAGCCCCAGAGGTGGAGAAAAACTGTTTTTT. This codes for CASSPRGGEKLFF.

V usage is TRBV18 and J usage is TRBJ1-2; 7 positions agree with TRBD1. CDR3 length equals 14 residues. V lost 4 bases to trimming and J lost 4 bases; unmatched junction nucleotides: 6. Germline-derived CDR1 and CDR2 are KGHSH and LQKENI. CDR3 amino acids: CASSLTGVGYGYTF. CDR3 in DNA: TGTGCCAGCTCACTAACAGGGGTCGGCTATGGCTACACCTTC.

V is TRBV7-2 and J is TRBJ2-7; 7 bases fit TRBD2. CDR3 size: 13 residues. The ends lost 5 bases at V and 7 bases at J; junction bases unmatched: 8. CDR1 is SGHTA, CDR2 FQGNSA, per germline. The CDR3 sequence: CASSHREAREQYF. The CDR3 DNA reads TGTGCCAGCAGCCACCGGGAGGCGAGGGAGCAGTACTTC.

The sample holds one count of this clonotype. The J gene is TRBJ2-6, the V gene TRBV19, with no clear D. The CDR3 length is 13 residues. Trimming took off 11 bases at V and 2 bases at J, with 10 bases between the two ends. Germline V lookup: CDR1 LNHDA, CDR2 SQIVND (reference sequence). CDR3 sequence reads: CAGRVAGANVLTF. CDR3 DNA sequence: TGTGCCGGCAGAGTAGCTGGGGCCAACGTCCTGACTTTC.

This clonotype turned up a few times. The V gene is TRBV5-4, the J gene TRBJ2-1; 8 nucleotides line up with TRBD2. The V and J ends lost 2 bases and 0 bases, in that order; junction bases with no gene match: 4. CDR1 and CDR2 (germline): SGHNT, YYREEE (reference sequence). The CDR3 totals 16 residues. CDR3: CASSLGGRSSYNEQFF. CDR3 DNA sequence: TGTGCCAGCAGCTTAGGCGGGAGGAGCTCCTACAATGAGCAGTTCTTC. Variable domain in full (rest from reference TRBV5-4 and TRBJ2-1): ETGVTQSPTHLIKTRGQQVTLRCSSQSGHNTVSWYQQALGQGPQFIFQYYREEENGRGNFPPRFSGLQFPNYSSELNVNALELDDSALYLCASSLGGRSSYNEQFFGPGTRLTVL.